A selection of T cell receptor beta chains follows, all from one sample in a study of T cells in Graves' hyperthyroidism and ophthalmopathy. TCRdb processed the multiplex PCR reads anew with MiXCR; each CDR3 protein has one entry. The profile shows roughly 99,000 distinct CDR3 sequences, about 17% of them singletons. The sequenced sample was blood. The receptor source for this set is a woman aged 50 to 65 with Graves' hyperthyroidism. Both conserved end residues are part of each CDR3.

v_gene	CDR3aa
TRBV2	CASIKDNTEAFF
TRBV28	CASSVKEGAYREQYF
TRBV30	CALIAGANTGELFF
TRBV14	CASSQANPTNEKLFF
TRBV2	CASSEGTGRNTEAFF
TRBV28	CASGASGPNEQFF
TRBV18	CASSPIAGGLSNEQFF
TRBV11-2	CASSFLQRVYNEQFF
TRBV11-2	CASSLGGRGGSYEQYF
TRBV28	CASSNTGGEFLQHF
TRBV6-1	CASSGLAGNEQFF
TRBV2	CAMRLGAYEQYF
TRBV19	CASSSGLRENQPQHF
TRBV30	CAWSVGPNEAFF
TRBV20-1	CSAAGTANTGELFF
TRBV7-8	CASSLQGYNSPLHF
TRBV4-1	CASSQVEGRKLFF
TRBV20-1	CSARNFRLAEETQYF
TRBV20-1	CSAGQMNTEAFF
TRBV20-1	CSARVQGGTTNTGELFF
TRBV7-2	CASSPRRAGGSYEQYF
TRBV12-3/TRBV12-4	CASSLVTGGPGGEQFF
TRBV5-1	CASRRAGLAGELFF
TRBV28	CASSSPGATDTQYF
TRBV4-1	CASSHFPGLAGGQQFF
TRBV4-1	CASSQEPTNNYGYTF
TRBV20-1	CSGGTGQNYEQYF
TRBV6-1	CASSTGLRQETQYF
TRBV7-8	CASSLMAAGANVLTF
TRBV20-1	CSAREFGAKNIQYF
TRBV5-8	CASSLLDTQYF
TRBV3-1	CARSQKQGSVDTQYF
TRBV11-2	CASSKSREGGEQYF
TRBV7-8	CATGRTQETQYF
TRBV18	CASSPYRGPKETQYF
TRBV13	CASSSTGTSGNEQFF
TRBV5-5	CASSPGSAGGRLAGTYNEQFF
TRBV10-3	CAISEPNVGGGLNMNTEAFF
TRBV28	CASSSFSSNQPQHF